This T cell receptor beta chain was found in a study of tissue T cells after allogeneic stem cell transplantation. Sequencing of TCRbeta CDR3 at survey depth gave sequences and template counts. Repertoires were generated with immunoSEQ multiplex PCR, while TCRdb's copy carries only in-frame clones and drops some. The repertoire holds about 21,000 clones, with approximately 77% as singletons. The CDR3 spans 11 residues. Germline CDR1 is SGHDT and CDR2 is FRDEAV. V lost 5 bases and J lost 3, with 5 bases in between. As concerns this clone: Antigen specificity is unknown. Each gene name is a mouse one. The read finishes 1 residue shy of the CDR3 end, and the germline J gene is used to complete it.

Whole-study findings and limits: Blood and spleen captured only part of the tissue TCR repertoire. Shared clones across patients were few; motif clustering revealed tissue-specific shared signatures.

The sequenced material came from spleen. The sequence derives from a female BALB/c mouse in good health. MHC haplotype here: H2-d. This sequence joins TRBV14 and TRBJ1-2; D is unclear. The part of the CDR3 DNA that was read is TGTGCCAGCAGACAAGACTCCGACTACACC. Translated, it gives CASRQDSDYT. The whole CDR3 reads CASRQDSDYTF. Full variable domain (missing parts from reference TRBV14 and TRBJ1-2): EAGVTQSPRYAVLQEGQAVSFWCDPISGHDTLYWYQQPRDQGPQLLVYFRDEAVIDNSQLPSDRFSAVRPKGTNSTLKIQSAKQGDTATYLCASRQDSDYTFGSGTRLLVI.